This T cell receptor (beta chain) was recovered during a study of blood T cell dynamics during melanoma immunotherapy. The time point denotes: pre-treatment baseline. Trimming left V 4 bases short and J 3 bases short, with 10 bases between. The length of the CDR3 is 13 residues. CDR1 and CDR2 (germline): GTSNPN, SVGIG (reference sequence). In regard to this clone: Its antigen is undetermined.

Here immunoSEQ multiplex PCR was the method, and the copy in TCRdb shows in-frame clones only, minus some. Among some 10,000 clones listed, just over 85% were seen once. Whole-study results and caveats: The study could not tell melanoma-specific clones from general immune activation.

The specimen comprised blood, sampled from a patient treated with checkpoint blockade. This sequence originates from a human donor with melanoma. The chain joins TRBV30 to TRBJ1-5; a possible D gene is TRBD1 (6 bases). The CDR3 is CAWNRDTNQPQHF. The CDR3 DNA sequence: TGTGCCTGGAATCGGGACACCAATCAGCCCCAGCATTTT.